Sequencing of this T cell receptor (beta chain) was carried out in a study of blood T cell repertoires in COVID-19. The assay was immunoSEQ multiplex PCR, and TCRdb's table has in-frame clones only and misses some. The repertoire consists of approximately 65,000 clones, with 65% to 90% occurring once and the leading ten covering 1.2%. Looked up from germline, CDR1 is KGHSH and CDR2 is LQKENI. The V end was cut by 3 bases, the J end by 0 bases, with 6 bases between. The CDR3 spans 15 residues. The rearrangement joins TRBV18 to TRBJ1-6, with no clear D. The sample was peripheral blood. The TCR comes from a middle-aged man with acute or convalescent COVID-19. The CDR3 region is CASSPDYSYNSPLHF. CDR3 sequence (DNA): TGTGCCAGCTCACCGGACTACTCCTATAATTCACCCCTCCACTTT.